The 32 T cell receptor beta chains below come from one sample, sequenced in a study of a mutant IDH1 vaccine in newly diagnosed glioma. These receptors have no identified antigens. The protocol was immunoSEQ multiplex PCR, while the TCRdb copy is restricted to in-frame clones and leaves out a portion. The sample has approximately 60,000 clones; about four fifths are singletons. Time point of the sample: week 47, end of study. Doses consisted of 300 ug of mutant IDH1 20-mer peptide each, paired with topical imiquimod. Specimen: PBMCs, collected from a glioma patient whose treatment included an IDH1 peptide vaccine. The receptors stem from a woman between 45 and 60 years old with glioma.

The V and J genes are TRBV9 and TRBJ1-3, with 7 bases matching TRBD1. Germline CDR1 reads SGDLS; CDR2 reads YYNGEE. Germline trimming cut 2 bases from V and 0 bases from J; bases unmatched to any gene: 2. The CDR3 runs 15 residues. The CDR3, as DNA: TGTGCCAGCAGCGTCACAGGGGTCTCTGGAAACACCATATATTTT. Protein sequence: CASSVTGVSGNTIYF. Using reference TRBV9 and TRBJ1-3 for the parts outside the CDR3, the full variable domain is DSGVTQTPKHLITATGQRVTLRCSPRSGDLSVYWYQQSLDQGLQFLIQYYNGEERAKGNILERFSAQQFPDLHSELNLSSLELGDSALYFCASSVTGVSGNTIYFGEGSWLTVV.

V usage is TRBV5-1 and J usage is TRBJ2-3; D uncertain. The CDR3 totals 14 residues. V was pared by 3 bases and J by 0 bases, with 8 bases between. The V gene's germline CDR1 is SGHRS and CDR2 YFSETQ. This CDR3 is CASSSQTSTDTQYF. The CDR3, as DNA: TGCGCCAGCAGCTCGCAGACTAGCACAGATACGCAGTATTTT.

This sequence joins TRBV29-1 and TRBJ1-1, with a weak D call TRBD1 (5 bases). V lost 4 bases and J lost 1, with 7 bases in between. CDR1 is SQVTM and CDR2 is ANQGSEA in the germline V gene. This CDR3 contains 12 residues. The CDR3 sequence is CSVARGNTEAFF. Here the CDR3 DNA reads TGCAGCGTTGCTAGGGGGAACACTGAAGCTTTCTTT.

This clone came up a few times. The V gene is TRBV9, the J gene TRBJ1-6; D ambiguous. Germline CDR1 reads SGDLS; CDR2 reads YYNGEE. The CDR3 spans 13 residues. Between the trimmed V and J ends, which lost 0 bases and 9 bases, there was a span of 7 bases. For the CDR3, the DNA is TGTGCCAGCAGCGTAGATGGGCGTTCACCCCTCCACTTT. Translation gives CASSVDGRSPLHF. Full variable domain (rest looked up from reference TRBV9 and TRBJ1-6): DSGVTQTPKHLITATGQRVTLRCSPRSGDLSVYWYQQSLDQGLQFLIQYYNGEERAKGNILERFSAQQFPDLHSELNLSSLELGDSALYFCASSVDGRSPLHFGNGTRLTVT.

DNA of the CDR3: TGTGCCAGCAGCCCGGGAGGGGGCCAAATTGATCAGCCCCAGCATTTT. This sequence encodes CASSPGGGQIDQPQHF. V is TRBV5-6 and J is TRBJ1-5, with 7 bases that match TRBD1. With V trimmed by 4 bases and J by 5 bases, 12 bases remained unmatched. This CDR3 is 16 amino acids long. Germline CDR1 reads SGHDT; CDR2 reads YYEEEE.

The CDR3 DNA is TGCGCCAGCAGCCAAGTCCACGGGCGAGATCAGCCCCAGCATTTT. This gives the protein CASSQVHGRDQPQHF. J is TRBJ1-5 and V is TRBV4-1; D unclear. Trimming left V 1 base short and J 5 bases short, with 12 bases between. Per germline, CDR1 MGHRA and CDR2 YSYEKL. This CDR3 is built from 15 residues.

CDR3 amino acids: CASSRHAMVGTTYGYTF. In nucleotides, the CDR3 is TGTGCCAGCAGCCGCCATGCCATGGTGGGGACGACCTATGGCTACACCTTC. The J gene is TRBJ1-2, the V gene TRBV27; D may be TRBD1 (5 bases). CDR1 and CDR2 (germline): MNHEY, SMNVEV (reference sequence). This CDR3 is 17 amino acids long. The V and J ends lost 6 bases and 4 bases respectively, with 24 bases between them.

The CDR3 reads CASSLGTGGPDTQYF. For the CDR3, the DNA is TGTGCCAGCAGCCTCGGGACAGGGGGCCCAGATACGCAGTATTTT. The genes are TRBV7-2 and TRBJ2-3; 12 positions agree with TRBD1. CDR3 length: 15 amino acids. J lost 4 bases, V lost 5 bases, and 4 bases had no gene match. From germline, CDR1 is SGHTA and CDR2 FQGNSA.

The rearrangement uses TRBV7-8 and TRBJ2-3; 13 bases line up with TRBD2. V was clipped by 1 base and J by 4 bases; unmatched bases: 8. Per the germline V gene, CDR1 is SGHVS and CDR2 is FQNEAQ. This CDR3 contains 18 residues. The CDR3: CASSLVLAGGLPPDTQYF. CDR3 sequence (DNA): TGTGCCAGCAGCTTAGTACTAGCGGGGGGGTTGCCGCCAGATACGCAGTATTTT.

The sample holds a few counts of this clone. This chain connects TRBV19 to TRBJ1-1; no clear D. The CDR3 runs 14 residues. The germline V and J ends were trimmed by 7 bases and 0 bases, with 12 bases remaining between them. Germline-derived CDR1 and CDR2 are LNHDA and SQIVND (reference sequence). The DNA of the CDR3 is TGTGCCAGTACTCGAACGGGGATGAACACTGAAGCTTTCTTT. Protein: CASTRTGMNTEAFF.

This clone was recorded only once. The rearrangement links TRBV5-1 to TRBJ1-4, with TRBD1 identical over 9 bases. The CDR3 extends over 15 amino acids. The germline V gene encodes CDR1 SGHRS and CDR2 YFSETQ. V trimming: 5 bases; J trimming: 6 bases; junction bases outside the gene matches: 8. CDR3 DNA sequence: TGCGCCAGCAGTATTGGGACAGGGACTTATGAAAAACTGTTTTTT. This codes for CASSIGTGTYEKLFF.

The chain carries TRBV29-1 and TRBJ2-1; D is unresolved. CDR1 SQVTM and CDR2 ANQGSEA come from the germline V gene. This CDR3 is 10 amino acids long. Trimming left V 7 bases short and J 9 bases short, with 10 bases between. CDR3 protein: CSAVVTEQFF. In nucleotides, the CDR3 is TGCAGCGCGGTTGTCACTGAGCAGTTCTTC.

V gene TRBV28 combines with J gene TRBJ1-2, with 9 bases that match TRBD1. The CDR3 has 11 residues. Germline V lookup: CDR1 MDHEN, CDR2 SYDVKM. V lost 11 bases to trimming and J lost 4 bases; unmatched junction nucleotides: 2. CDR3 loop: CAGQGSYGYTF. Here the CDR3 DNA reads TGTGCCGGACAGGGGAGCTATGGCTACACCTTC.

CDR3 bases: TGTGCCAGCAGCTTGCAGGGTGTAGGCTGGGAGCAGTACTTC. It translates to CASSLQGVGWEQYF. The chain uses TRBV5-6 and TRBJ2-7; possible D gene TRBD1, 5 bases. The V gene lost 1 base and the J gene lost 7 bases, with 15 bases spanning the gap. The CDR3 is made up of 14 amino acids. Germline CDR1 and CDR2: SGHDT and YYEEEE. Looking up the rest from reference TRBV5-6 and TRBJ2-7 gives the full variable domain: DAGVTQSPTHLIKTRGQQVTLRCSPKSGHDTVSWYQQALGQGPQFIFQYYEEEERQRGNFPDRFSGHQFPNYSSELNVNALLLGDSALYLCASSLQGVGWEQYFGPGTRLTVT.

The V gene is TRBV2, the J gene TRBJ1-5; D gene ambiguous. V was cut by 5 bases and J by 0 bases, with 8 bases left in between. CDR1 is SNHLY, CDR2 FYNNEI, per germline. The CDR3 runs to 14 residues. CDR3 sequence: CASSNQISNQPQHF. The CDR3 region has the DNA TGTGCCAGCAGTAATCAGATTAGCAATCAGCCCCAGCATTTT. Variable domain in full (rest from reference TRBV2 and TRBJ1-5): EPEVTQTPSHQVTQMGQEVILRCVPISNHLYFYWYRQILGQKVEFLVSFYNNEISEKSEIFDDQFSVERPDGSNFTLKIRSTKLEDSAMYFCASSNQISNQPQHFGDGTRLSIL.

The chain couples TRBV30 to TRBJ2-5; 9 nucleotides agree with TRBD1. Unmatched junction bases numbered 8, after V lost 5 bases and J lost 1 base. The CDR3 has 15 amino acids. Germline CDR1 GTSNPN, CDR2 SVGIG (reference sequence). This CDR3 is CAWGAQGATQETQYF. CDR3 bases: TGTGCCTGGGGGGCACAGGGGGCCACCCAAGAGACCCAGTACTTC.

This clone was recorded once. This sequence joins TRBV4-1 and TRBJ1-1; TRBD1 matches at 7 bases. The CDR3 spans 16 residues. The V gene's germline CDR1 is MGHRA and CDR2 YSYEKL. Losses at the gene ends were 3 bases for V and 3 bases for J; bases not matched to a gene: 10. This chain's CDR3 is CASSQGSTGVHTEAFF. In DNA form, the CDR3 reads TGCGCCAGCAGCCAGGGATCCACAGGGGTGCACACTGAAGCTTTCTTT.

The rearrangement joins TRBV7-8 to TRBJ1-5, with D unresolved. CDR1 and CDR2 (germline): SGHVS, FQNEAQ. The CDR3 covers 14 residues. The V end was cut by 11 bases, the J end by 3 bases, with 17 bases between. CDR3 in amino acids: CASAEGGLNQPQHF. CDR3 bases: TGTGCCTCAGCCGAGGGAGGGCTCAATCAGCCCCAGCATTTT.

The chain has TRBV21-1 and TRBJ1-2. TRBV21-1 is a pseudogene segment. The CDR3 contains 15 residues. The CDR3 sequence is CASSTRERHDYGYTF. CDR3 DNA sequence: TGTGCCAGCAGCACCAGGGAGAGGCACGACTATGGCTACACCTTC.

This clone was found a few times. This chain connects TRBV9 to TRBJ1-6; 7 bases map to TRBD1. Germline V gene sequence: CDR1 SGDLS, CDR2 YYNGEE. The CDR3 sequence is 14 residues long. J lost 11 bases, V lost 0 bases, and 5 bases had no gene match. CDR3 DNA: TGTGCCAGCAGCGTAGAGGACAGGTGGCCACCCCTCCACTTT. Its translation: CASSVEDRWPPLHF.

The chain uses TRBV2 and TRBJ2-1; 12 positions match TRBD2. The CDR3 length is 16 residues. Per the germline V gene, CDR1 is SNHLY and CDR2 is FYNNEI. Germline trimming cut 6 bases from V and 7 bases from J; bases unmatched to any gene: 10. CDR3 sequence: CASRISSGGDRNEQFF. The CDR3 bases are TGTGCCAGCAGGATTTCTAGCGGGGGGGATCGGAATGAGCAGTTCTTC.

The table lists this clone with a few counts. CDR3 DNA: TGTGCCAGTAGTAGGACGACCGGGACAGTAAACACCATATATTTT. Its translation is CASSRTTGTVNTIYF. The chain uses TRBV19 and TRBJ1-3, with 7 positions matching TRBD1. The CDR3 is made up of 15 amino acids. Germline values: CDR1 LNHDA, CDR2 SQIVND (reference sequence). Trimming at V came to 4 bases and at J to 6 bases, leaving 9 bases not matched to a gene.

The chain couples TRBV29-1 to TRBJ1-5; D call uncertain. V dropped 4 bases and J dropped 6 bases, with 10 bases sitting between them. The CDR3 covers 12 residues. The germline V gene has CDR1 SQVTM and CDR2 ANQGSEA. CDR3 DNA: TGCAGCGTTGTTATGAGTGGTCAGCCCCAGCATTTT. This translates into CSVVMSGQPQHF.

This clone occurred once. J is TRBJ2-1 and V is TRBV7-9; 7 bases are shared with TRBD1. The CDR3 runs to 15 residues. CDR1 and CDR2 from the germline V gene are SEHNR and FQNEAQ (reference sequence). The junction had 8 bases not matched to a gene; V was cut back by 1 base and J by 8 bases. As DNA, the CDR3 is TGTGCCAGCAGCTTAGTCCAGACAGGGAACGATGAGCAGTTCTTC. Protein sequence: CASSLVQTGNDEQFF.

The chain joins TRBV5-5 to TRBJ1-1; 10 bases agree with TRBD1. CDR3 length: 13 residues. The V segment lost 5 bases and the J segment 7 bases; nucleotides outside the gene matches: 5. Germline assignment: CDR1 SGHKS and CDR2 YYEKEE (reference sequence). The CDR3 spells CASSPGTGDEAFF. The CDR3 nucleotides read TGTGCCAGCAGTCCCGGGACAGGGGATGAAGCTTTCTTT.

The rearrangement uses TRBV2 and TRBJ1-2, with no clear D. Germline CDR1 and CDR2: SNHLY and FYNNEI. The CDR3 sequence is 14 residues long. V lost 2 bases and J lost 2, with 9 bases in between. The CDR3 sequence is CASSEKFLNYGYTF. The CDR3 region has the DNA TGTGCCAGCAGTGAAAAGTTTCTCAACTATGGCTACACCTTC.

The chain employs TRBV6-1 and TRBJ2-2; possible D gene TRBD2, 7 bases. V was trimmed by 11 bases and J by 3 bases, leaving 16 bases between them. The CDR3 length is 14 residues. Germline CDR1 MNHNS, CDR2 SASEGT. CDR3 amino acids: CACSRGRDTGELFF. The CDR3 DNA reads as TGTGCCTGCTCTAGGGGGAGGGACACCGGGGAGCTGTTTTTT.

J is TRBJ2-2 and V is TRBV15; D might be TRBD1 (5 bases). Germline values: CDR1 LNHNV, CDR2 YYDKDF (reference sequence). The CDR3 sequence is 15 residues long. V dropped 2 bases and J dropped 6 bases, with 13 bases sitting between them. CDR3 bases: TGTGCCACCAGCAGACGGACACAAGGGGCCGGGGAGCTGTTTTTT. The encoded protein is CATSRRTQGAGELFF.

This chain joins TRBV28 and TRBJ1-4; 9 positions match TRBD1. Germline CDR1 is MDHEN and CDR2 is SYDVKM. The CDR3 is 15 amino acids. Germline trimming cut 5 bases from V and 8 bases from J; bases unmatched to any gene: 9. In nucleotides, the CDR3 is TGTGCCAGCAGTGATCCGGGACAGGGACAAGAAAAACTGTTTTTT. It codes for CASSDPGQGQEKLFF.

The chain carries TRBV10-3 and TRBJ1-1; D is possibly TRBD1 (6 bases). Trimming pared 6 bases from V and 0 bases from J, leaving 17 bases between. The germline V gene encodes CDR1 ENHRY and CDR2 SYGVKD. This CDR3 has 16 amino acids. In nucleotides, the CDR3 is TGTGCCATCAGGGCGAATCCGAGGACAGTGAACACTGAAGCTTTCTTT. Its protein product is CAIRANPRTVNTEAFF.

The CDR3 sequence: CASGSWGLGIHGYTF. CDR3 sequence (DNA): TGTGCTAGTGGCTCCTGGGGGTTAGGGATCCATGGCTACACCTTC. The rearrangement uses TRBV12-5 and TRBJ1-2; a weak D match, TRBD1 (5 bases). The V gene's germline CDR1 is LGHNT and CDR2 FRNRAP. Trimming took 6 bases from V and 6 from J, leaving 20 bases between them. The CDR3 sequence is 15 residues long.

J is TRBJ1-5 and V is TRBV6-5; TRBD1 matches at 9 bases. CDR1 MNHEY and CDR2 SVGAGI come from the germline V gene. J was trimmed by 6 bases and V by 5 bases; bases with no gene match: 8. The CDR3 covers 15 residues. This chain's CDR3 is CASSRTGEGGQPQHF. The CDR3 DNA is TGTGCCAGCAGTCGGACAGGGGAGGGAGGTCAGCCCCAGCATTTT.